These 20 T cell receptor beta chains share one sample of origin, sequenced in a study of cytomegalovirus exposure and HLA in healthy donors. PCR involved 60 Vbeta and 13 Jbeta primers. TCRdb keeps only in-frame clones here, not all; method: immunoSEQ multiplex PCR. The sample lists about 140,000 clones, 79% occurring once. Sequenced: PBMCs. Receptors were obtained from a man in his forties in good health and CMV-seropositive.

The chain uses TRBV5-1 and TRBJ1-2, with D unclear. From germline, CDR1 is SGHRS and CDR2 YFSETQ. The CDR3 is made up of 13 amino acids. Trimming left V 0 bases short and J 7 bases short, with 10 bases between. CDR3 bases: TGCGCCAGCAGCTTGGGGCGGGATAGTGGCTACACCTTC. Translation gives CASSLGRDSGYTF.

The CDR3 DNA follows: TGTGCCAGCAGCTTAACGTTACGGGAAACAGATACGCAGTATTTT. It encodes CASSLTLRETDTQYF. The V call is TRBV7-3, the J call TRBJ2-3, with TRBD2 as a possible D gene (5 bases). CDR1 is SGHTA and CDR2 is FQGTGA in the germline V gene. The CDR3 contains 15 residues. Between the trimmed V and J ends, which lost 0 bases and 3 bases, there was a span of 10 bases.

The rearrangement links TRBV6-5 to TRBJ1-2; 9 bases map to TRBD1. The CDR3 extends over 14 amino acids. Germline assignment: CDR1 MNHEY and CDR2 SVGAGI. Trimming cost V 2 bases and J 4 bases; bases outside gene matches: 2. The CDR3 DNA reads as TGTGCCAGCAGTTACGGACAGGGGTTCTATGGCTACACCTTC. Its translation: CASSYGQGFYGYTF.

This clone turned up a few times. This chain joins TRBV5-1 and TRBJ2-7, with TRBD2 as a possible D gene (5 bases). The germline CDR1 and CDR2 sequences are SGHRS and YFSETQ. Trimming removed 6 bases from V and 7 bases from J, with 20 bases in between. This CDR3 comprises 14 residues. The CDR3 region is CASTTHRGIGEQYF. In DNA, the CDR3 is TGCGCCAGCACCACGCACCGGGGTATAGGTGAGCAGTACTTC.

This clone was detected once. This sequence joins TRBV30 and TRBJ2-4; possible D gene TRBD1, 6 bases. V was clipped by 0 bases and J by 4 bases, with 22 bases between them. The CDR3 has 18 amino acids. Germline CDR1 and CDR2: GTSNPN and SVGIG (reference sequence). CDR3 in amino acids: CAWSVHRGTYVRKNIQYF. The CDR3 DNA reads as TGTGCCTGGAGTGTACATAGGGGGACATACGTTCGTAAAAACATTCAGTACTTC.

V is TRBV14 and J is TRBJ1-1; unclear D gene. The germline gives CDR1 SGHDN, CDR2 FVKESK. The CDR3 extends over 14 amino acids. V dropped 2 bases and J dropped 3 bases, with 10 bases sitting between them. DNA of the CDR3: TGTGCCAGCAGCCAATTTGCCCGGGACACTGAAGCTTTCTTT. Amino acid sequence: CASSQFARDTEAFF.

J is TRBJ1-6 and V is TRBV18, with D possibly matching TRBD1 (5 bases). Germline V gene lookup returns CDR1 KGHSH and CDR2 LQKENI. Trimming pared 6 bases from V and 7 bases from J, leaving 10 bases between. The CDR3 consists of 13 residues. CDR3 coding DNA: TGTGCCAGCTCGAGCAGACAGAATTCACCCCTCCACTTT. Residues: CASSSRQNSPLHF.

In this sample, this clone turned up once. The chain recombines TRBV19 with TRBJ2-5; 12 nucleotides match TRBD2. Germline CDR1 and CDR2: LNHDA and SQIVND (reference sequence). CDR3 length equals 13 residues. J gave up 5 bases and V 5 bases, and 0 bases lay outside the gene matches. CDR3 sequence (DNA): TGTGCCAGTAGTGGGACTAGCGGGGAGACCCAGTACTTC. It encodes CASSGTSGETQYF.

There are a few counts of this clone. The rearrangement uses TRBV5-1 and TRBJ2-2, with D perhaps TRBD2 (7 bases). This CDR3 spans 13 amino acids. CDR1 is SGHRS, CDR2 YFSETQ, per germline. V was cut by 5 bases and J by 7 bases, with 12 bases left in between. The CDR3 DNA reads TGCGCCAGCAGTCGGGGGGCCATCGGGGAGCTGTTTTTT. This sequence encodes CASSRGAIGELFF. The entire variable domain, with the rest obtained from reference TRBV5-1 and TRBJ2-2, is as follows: KAGVTQTPRYLIKTRGQQVTLSCSPISGHRSVSWYQQTPGQGLQFLFEYFSETQRNKGNFPGRFSGRQFSNSRSEMNVSTLELGDSALYLCASSRGAIGELFFGEGSRLTVL.

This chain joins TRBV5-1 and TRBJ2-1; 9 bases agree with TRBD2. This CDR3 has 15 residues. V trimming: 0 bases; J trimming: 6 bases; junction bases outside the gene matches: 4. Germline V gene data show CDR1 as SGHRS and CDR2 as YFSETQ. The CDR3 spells CASSLGGRAVNEQFF. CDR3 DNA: TGCGCCAGCAGCTTGGGCGGGAGGGCCGTCAATGAGCAGTTCTTC.

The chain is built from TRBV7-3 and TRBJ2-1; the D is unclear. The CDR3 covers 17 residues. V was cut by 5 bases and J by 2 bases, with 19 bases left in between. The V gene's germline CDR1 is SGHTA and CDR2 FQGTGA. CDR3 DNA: TGTGCCAGCAGCGCCAGGAACGATGGGTCCCCCTACAATGAGCAGTTCTTC. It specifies CASSARNDGSPYNEQFF.

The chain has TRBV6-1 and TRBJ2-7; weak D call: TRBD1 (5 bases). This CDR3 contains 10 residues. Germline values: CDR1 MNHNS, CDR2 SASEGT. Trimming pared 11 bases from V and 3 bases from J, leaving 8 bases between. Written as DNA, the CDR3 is TGTGCCGCAGACAGCTACGAGCAGTACTTC. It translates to CAADSYEQYF.

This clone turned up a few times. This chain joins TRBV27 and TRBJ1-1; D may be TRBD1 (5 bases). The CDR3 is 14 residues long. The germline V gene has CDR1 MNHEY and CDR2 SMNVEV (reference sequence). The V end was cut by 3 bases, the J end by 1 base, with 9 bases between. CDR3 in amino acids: CASSFVDRNTEAFF. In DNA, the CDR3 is TGTGCCAGCAGTTTTGTAGACAGGAACACTGAAGCTTTCTTT.

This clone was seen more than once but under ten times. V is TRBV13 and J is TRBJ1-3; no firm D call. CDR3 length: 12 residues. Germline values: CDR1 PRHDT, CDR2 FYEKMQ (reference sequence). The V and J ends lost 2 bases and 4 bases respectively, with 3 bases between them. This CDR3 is CASSLSGNTIYF. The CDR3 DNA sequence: TGTGCCAGCAGCTTATCAGGAAACACCATATATTTT. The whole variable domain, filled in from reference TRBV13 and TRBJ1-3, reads AAGVIQSPRHLIKEKRETATLKCYPIPRHDTVYWYQQGPGQDPQFLISFYEKMQSDKGSIPDRFSAQQFSDYHSELNMSSLELGDSALYFCASSLSGNTIYFGEGSWLTVV.

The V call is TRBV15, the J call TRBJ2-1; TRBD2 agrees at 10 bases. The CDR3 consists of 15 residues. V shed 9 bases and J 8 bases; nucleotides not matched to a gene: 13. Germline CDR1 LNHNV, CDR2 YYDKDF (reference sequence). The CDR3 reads CATAEAASGSHEQFF. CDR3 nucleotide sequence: TGTGCCACGGCGGAGGCGGCTAGCGGGAGTCATGAGCAGTTCTTC.

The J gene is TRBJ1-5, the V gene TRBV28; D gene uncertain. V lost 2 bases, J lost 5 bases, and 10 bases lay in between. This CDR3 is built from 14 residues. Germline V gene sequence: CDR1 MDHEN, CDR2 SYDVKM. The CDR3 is CASSLVRGDQPQHF. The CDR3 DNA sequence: TGTGCCAGCAGTTTAGTACGGGGAGATCAGCCCCAGCATTTT.

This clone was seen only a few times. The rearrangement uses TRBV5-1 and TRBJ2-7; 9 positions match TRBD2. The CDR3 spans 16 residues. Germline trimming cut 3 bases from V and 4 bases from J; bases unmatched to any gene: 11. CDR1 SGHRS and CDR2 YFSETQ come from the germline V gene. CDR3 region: CASSSQGSGSWYEQYF. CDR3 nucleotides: TGCGCCAGCAGCTCACAGGGTAGCGGGAGTTGGTACGAGCAGTACTTC.

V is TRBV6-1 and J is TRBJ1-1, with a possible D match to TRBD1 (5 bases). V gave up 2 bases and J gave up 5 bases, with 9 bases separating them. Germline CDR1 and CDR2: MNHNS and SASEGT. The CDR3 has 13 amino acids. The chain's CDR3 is CASSENRRTEAFF. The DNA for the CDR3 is TGTGCCAGCAGTGAAAACAGGAGAACTGAAGCTTTCTTT.

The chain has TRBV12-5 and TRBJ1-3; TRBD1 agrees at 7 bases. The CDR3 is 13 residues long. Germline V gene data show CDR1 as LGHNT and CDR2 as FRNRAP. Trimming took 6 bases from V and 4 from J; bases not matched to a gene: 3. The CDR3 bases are TGTGCTAGTGGGACAGGGTCCGGAAACACCATATATTTT. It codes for CASGTGSGNTIYF. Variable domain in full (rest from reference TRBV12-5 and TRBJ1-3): DARVTQTPRHKVTEMGQEVTMRCQPILGHNTVFWYRQTMMQGLELLAYFRNRAPLDDSGMPKDRFSAEMPDATLATLKIQPSEPRDSAVYFCASGTGSGNTIYFGEGSWLTVV.

The CDR3 here is CAWSVPGMGRETQYF. Here the CDR3 DNA reads TGTGCCTGGAGTGTCCCGGGGATGGGCAGGGAGACCCAGTACTTC. J is TRBJ2-5 and V is TRBV30; D possibly corresponds to TRBD2 (5 bases). Germline CDR1 reads GTSNPN; CDR2 reads SVGIG (reference sequence). This CDR3 has 15 amino acids. Trimming pared 0 bases from V and 5 bases from J, leaving 16 bases between.